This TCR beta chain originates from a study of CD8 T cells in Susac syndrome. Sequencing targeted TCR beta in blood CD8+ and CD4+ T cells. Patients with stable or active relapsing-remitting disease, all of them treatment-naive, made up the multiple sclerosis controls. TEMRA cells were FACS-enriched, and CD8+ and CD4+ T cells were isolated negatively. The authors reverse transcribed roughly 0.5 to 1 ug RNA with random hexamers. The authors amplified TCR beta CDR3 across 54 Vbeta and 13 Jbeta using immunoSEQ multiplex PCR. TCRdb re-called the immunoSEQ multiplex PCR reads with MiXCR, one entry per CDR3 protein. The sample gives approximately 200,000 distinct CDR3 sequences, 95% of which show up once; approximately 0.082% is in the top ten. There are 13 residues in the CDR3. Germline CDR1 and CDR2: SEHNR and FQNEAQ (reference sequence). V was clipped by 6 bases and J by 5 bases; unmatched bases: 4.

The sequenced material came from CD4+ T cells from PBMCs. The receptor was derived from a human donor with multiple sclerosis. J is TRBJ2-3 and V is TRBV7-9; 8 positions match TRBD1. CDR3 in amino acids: CASRTQGEDTQYF. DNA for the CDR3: TGTGCCAGCAGGACACAGGGGGAAGATACGCAGTATTTT.